A selection of T cell receptor beta chains follows, all from one sample in a study of T cells in localized non-small cell lung cancer. Repertoires were generated with immunoSEQ multiplex PCR, while TCRdb's copy carries only in-frame clones and drops some. The sample lists about 27,000 clones, 82% occurring once. Sequences were derived from peripheral blood, sampled before any cancer treatment. The receptors come from a woman aged 35-75 years with stage I lung adenocarcinoma. CDR3s include the opening cysteine and the closing phenylalanine or tryptophan. A D gene is named only where the DNA matches it firmly. Clone size is given for some rows only: seen once, a few or many times, or a class if the clone is expanded.

J	V	size	D	DNA	CDR3
TRBJ2-2	TRBV5-1	.	TRBD2	TGCGCCAGCAGCTTGGTCGGGGGGTTTAACACCGGGGAGCTGTTTTTT	CASSLVGGFNTGELFF
TRBJ1-2	TRBV6-7	.	.	TGTGCCGACCGCGCAGGACCTAGCTATGGCTACACCTTC	CADRAGPSYGYTF
TRBJ2-7	TRBV7-6	.	TRBD1	TGTGCCAGCAGCCCGCAACAGGGGGGCGAGCAGTACTTC	CASSPQQGGEQYF
TRBJ2-2	TRBV9	.	.	TGTGCCAGCAGCGTTTTGTCCGGGGAGCTGTTTTTT	CASSVLSGELFF
TRBJ2-7	TRBV30	.	TRBD1	TGTGCCTGGAGCTCAGGGGGAAACTACGAGCAGTACTTC	CAWSSGGNYEQYF
TRBJ1-1	TRBV15	.	TRBD1	TGTGCCACCAGCAAGCGGGGACAGCTGAACACTGAAGCTTTCTTT	CATSKRGQLNTEAFF
TRBJ2-2	TRBV7-9	.	.	TGTGCCAGCAGCTCCAGGGAAAAGGGGTCCGGGGAGCTGTTTTTT	CASSSREKGSGELFF
TRBJ2-7	TRBV5-4	.	TRBD2	TGTGCCAGCAGCACCCGGGAGGCCGAGCAGTACTTC	CASSTREAEQYF
TRBJ2-7	TRBV7-2	.	TRBD2	TGTGCCAGCAGGACAGGACTAGCGGGGGGCTACGAGCAGTACTTC	CASRTGLAGGYEQYF
TRBJ2-2	TRBV7-2	.	.	TGTGCCAGCAGCTTAAGGGGGGGCCAAAACACCGGGGAGCTGTTTTTT	CASSLRGGQNTGELFF
TRBJ2-3	TRBV29-1	.	.	TGCAGCGTTGGGTCACCGACAGATACGCAGTATTTT	CSVGSPTDTQYF
TRBJ2-7	TRBV14	few	.	TGTGCCAGCAACAACGGACCCTTCTACGAGCAGTACTTC	CASNNGPFYEQYF
TRBJ2-1	TRBV11-3	.	.	TGTGCCAGCAGGTTGACTAGTGGCAATGAGCAGTTCTTC	CASRLTSGNEQFF
TRBJ2-7	TRBV6-1	.	.	TGTGCCACCACCCGGGCTCCAGAGTTTTACGAGCAGTACTTC	CATTRAPEFYEQYF
TRBJ2-3	TRBV14	.	.	TGTGCCAGCAGCCCCGCCGTTAAGTCCGGTGATACGCAGTATTTT	CASSPAVKSGDTQYF
TRBJ1-1	TRBV18	.	.	TGTGCCAGCTCACCAGGGCAGAACACTGAAGCTTTCTTT	CASSPGQNTEAFF
TRBJ1-3	TRBV10-1	few	.	TGCGCCAGCAGCCCTAGCAGCTCTGGAAACACCATATATTTT	CASSPSSSGNTIYF
TRBJ2-2	TRBV5-4	.	.	TGTGCCAGCAGCTTGGTTGGGTCCGGGGAGCTGTTTTTT	CASSLVGSGELFF
TRBJ1-4	TRBV7-9	.	.	TGTGCCAGCAGCTCAAGGGAAAAGGAAAAACTGTTTTTT	CASSSREKEKLFF
TRBJ1-3	TRBV12-5	few	.	TGTGCTAGTGGCCCCTATTCTGGAAACACCATATATTTT	CASGPYSGNTIYF
TRBJ2-7	TRBV6-5	medium-sized	TRBD1	TGTGCCAGCAGCCTTACAGGGGATTCCTACGAGCAGTACTTC	CASSLTGDSYEQYF
TRBJ2-1	TRBV7-9	once	TRBD2	TGTGCCAGCAGCTCGGCTAGCGGGGGGCCGGGTGAGCAGTTCTTC	CASSSASGGPGEQFF
TRBJ2-7	TRBV18	.	TRBD1	TGTGCCAGCTCATCGGTCGGGACAGGAATCTACGAGCAGTACTTC	CASSSVGTGIYEQYF
TRBJ1-1	TRBV5-1	.	TRBD1	TGCGCCAGCAGCTGGAAGACAGGGTACCTGAATAACACTGAAGCTTTCTTT	CASSWKTGYLNNTEAFF
TRBJ2-2	TRBV5-8	.	.	TGTGCCAGCAGCTTAGGACGGTCAAGAGACACCGGGGAGCTGTTTTTT	CASSLGRSRDTGELFF
TRBJ2-5	TRBV7-9	.	TRBD1	TGTGCCAGCAGCTTAGCCCTGACAGGGGGGGAGACCCAGTACTTC	CASSLALTGGETQYF
TRBJ2-3	TRBV29-1	.	TRBD1	TGCAGCGTGGACCAAGGGGGACAGGGCACAGATACGCAGTATTTT	CSVDQGGQGTDTQYF
TRBJ1-1	TRBV2	.	.	TGTGCCAGCAGTGTTGGACGGGGGAGCACTGAAGCTTTCTTT	CASSVGRGSTEAFF
TRBJ1-2	TRBV6-6	.	.	TGTGCCAGCAGTTACTCCGGGACATCGACTGGACATGGCTACACCTTC	CASSYSGTSTGHGYTF
TRBJ1-4	TRBV6-5	.	.	TGTGCCAGCAGTTACGGCGAAACAACTAATGAAAAACTGTTTTTT	CASSYGETTNEKLFF
TRBJ1-1	TRBV11-1	.	.	TGTGCCAGCAGCGATTGGGGGTCTCTAGGGGAAGCTTTCTTT	CASSDWGSLGEAFF
TRBJ2-7	TRBV18	.	TRBD1	TGTGCCAGCTCACCAGGGACAGGGTCCCTATACGAGCAGTACTTC	CASSPGTGSLYEQYF
TRBJ2-5	TRBV9	once	.	TGTGCCAGCAGCGTAGATCCCGCCAGGGTAGAGACCCAGTACTTC	CASSVDPARVETQYF
TRBJ1-1	TRBV30	.	.	TGTGCCCGCGACCGAGGGGAGAACACTGAAGCTTTCTTT	CARDRGENTEAFF
TRBJ1-1	TRBV10-3	once	TRBD1	TGTGCCATCAGCCGACAGGGATTTGGAACTGAAGCTTTCTTT	CAISRQGFGTEAFF
TRBJ1-4	TRBV5-1	.	.	TGCGCCAGCAGCTTGGGGACAGTCGGTAATGAAAAACTGTTTTTT	CASSLGTVGNEKLFF
TRBJ2-7	TRBV5-1	.	.	TGCGCCAGCAGCTCCGCCTACGAGCAGTACTTC	CASSSAYEQYF
TRBJ2-2	TRBV18	.	.	TGTGCCAGCTCACCGTGGACCGCGAACACCGGGGAGCTGTTTTTT	CASSPWTANTGELFF
TRBJ2-1	TRBV29-1	.	TRBD2	TGCAGCGGCAGAACTAGCGGGGGGGCAAATGAGCAGTTCTTC	CSGRTSGGANEQFF
TRBJ1-1	TRBV27	.	.	TGTGCCAGCAGTTTTATTCCGGGGGCTGAAGCTTTCTTT	CASSFIPGAEAFF
TRBJ2-5	TRBV4-1	.	.	TGCGCCAGCAGTCCCAAGATCTGGGAGACCCAGTACTTC	CASSPKIWETQYF
TRBJ1-5	TRBV30	.	.	TGTGCCTGGAGTCTGTCGGGACACCAGCCCCAGCATTTT	CAWSLSGHQPQHF
TRBJ1-1	TRBV7-2	.	.	TGTGCCAGCAGCCCAGAGGGGGGTGACGTTCTTCAAGCTTTCTTT	CASSPEGGDVLQAFF
TRBJ2-3	TRBV7-3	few	.	TGTGCCAGCAGCTTAGGGACCCCCGGTACGCAGTATTTT	CASSLGTPGTQYF
TRBJ1-2	TRBV7-2	.	TRBD1	TGTGCCAGCAGCCTAGTTCAGGGGGCCAGGGGCTACACCTTC	CASSLVQGARGYTF
TRBJ1-2	TRBV7-8	.	.	TGTGCCAGCAGCTTCCTAACAGGAGTAGGTGGCTACACCTTC	CASSFLTGVGGYTF
TRBJ1-1	TRBV5-8	.	.	TGTGCCAGCAGCTTTCGGTTCTCGACTGAAGCTTTCTTT	CASSFRFSTEAFF
TRBJ1-2	TRBV7-9	few	.	TGTGCCAGCAGCTTAGCTAACCCAGCCCAAGGAAACTATGGCTACACCTTC	CASSLANPAQGNYGYTF
TRBJ2-2	TRBV4-1	.	.	TGCGCCAGCAGCCAAGATGAACGTAGGGGGGCTACGGGGGAGCTGTTTTTT	CASSQDERRGATGELFF
TRBJ1-5	TRBV19	.	TRBD1	TGTGCCAGTAGTCCCTCGCAGGGGGCGAGGCAGCCCCAGCATTTT	CASSPSQGARQPQHF
TRBJ2-4	TRBV15	.	TRBD2	TGTGCCACCAGCAGGACGGCGGGGGACAAAAACATTCAGTACTTC	CATSRTAGDKNIQYF
TRBJ1-5	TRBV10-3	.	.	TGTGCCATCAGTGTGGGGGGCGACAATCAGCCCCAGCATTTT	CAISVGGDNQPQHF
TRBJ1-3	TRBV11-3	.	.	TGTGCCAGCAGCTATAAGGGAGGAGGTTCTGGAAACACCATATATTTT	CASSYKGGGSGNTIYF
TRBJ2-3	TRBV4-1	.	.	TGCGCCAGCAGCTACAGCGAGGGGCGAACACCAGATACGCAGTATTTT	CASSYSEGRTPDTQYF
TRBJ2-3	TRBV7-2	.	.	TGTGCCAGCGGTAGGGAGATCGCGGATACGCAGTATTTT	CASGREIADTQYF
TRBJ2-7	TRBV23-1	.	.	TGCGCCAGCAGTCAACGGACAGAGCACTACGAGCAGTACTTC	CASSQRTEHYEQYF
TRBJ2-1	TRBV7-3	.	.	TGTGCCAGCAGCCTCCGGGACTCAGGGTACAATGAGCAGTTCTTC	CASSLRDSGYNEQFF
TRBJ2-3	TRBV5-1	.	TRBD1	TGCGCCACCAAAACTAGGACAGGGGCAGAAGATACGCAGTATTTT	CATKTRTGAEDTQYF
TRBJ2-2	TRBV11-3	.	TRBD1	TGTGCCAGCAGCCCACCGGACAGGGTGAACACCGGGGAGCTGTTTTTT	CASSPPDRVNTGELFF